This paragraph covers one T cell receptor beta chain sequence. Its antigen is undetermined. The sample is drawn from a study of OX40 agonist ivuxolimab in advanced cancers. Study overall: Patients were dosed with the agonistic anti-OX40 (CD134) antibody ivuxolimab. Patients in dose escalation had liver, melanoma, kidney or head and neck cancers. Study conclusions and caveats: CD4+ T cells averaged fewer expanded clones than CD8+ T cells.

Repertoires were generated with immunoSEQ multiplex PCR, while TCRdb's copy carries only in-frame clones and drops some. In the table there are around 60,000 clones, about 82% of which are singletons. The CDR3 runs 17 residues. The junction had 16 bases not matched to a gene; V was cut back by 8 bases and J by 7 bases. Germline CDR1 reads KGHSH; CDR2 reads LQKENI. The origin of this receptor is an adult with an advanced solid tumor such as melanoma, head and neck, liver or kidney cancer. This sample comprised CD4+ or CD8+ T cells sorted from blood, obtained in a trial of the OX40 agonist ivuxolimab. The chain joins TRBV18 to TRBJ2-1; 11 nucleotides align to TRBD1. CDR3 in DNA: TGTGCCAGCCGTTTACGTGCCGGGACAGGGGGTAGGAATGAGCAGTTCTTC. Its protein is CASRLRAGTGGRNEQFF.